The 21 T cell receptor beta chains below come from one sample, sequenced in a study of cytomegalovirus exposure and HLA in healthy donors. The PCR had 60 Vbeta and 13 Jbeta primers. The method was immunoSEQ multiplex PCR; TCRdb's version includes in-frame clones alone and lacks a portion of them. The sample consists of 180,000 or so clones, 65% to 85% of them appearing once. The sequenced sample consisted of PBMCs. The receptors were sampled from a girl aged 10 to 17 in good health and CMV-seropositive.

This clone has more than one count but fewer than ten. This rearrangement joins TRBV10-3 to TRBJ2-5, with a tentative D call TRBD2 (6 bases). The CDR3 loop spans 17 amino acids. CDR1 and CDR2 (germline): ENHRY, SYGVKD. Trimming took 4 bases from V and 3 from J, leaving 21 bases between them. The CDR3 bases are TGTGCCATCAGTGGGGGGGTGGTAGTTTGCCCAAAAGAGACCCAGTACTTC. Amino acids: CAISGGVVVCPKETQYF.

J is TRBJ1-4 and V is TRBV7-2; the D gene is possibly TRBD1 (5 bases). Trimming removed 5 bases at V and 5 bases at J, with 15 bases between. The CDR3 contains 15 residues. The germline CDR1 and CDR2 sequences are SGHTA and FQGNSA. CDR3 nucleotide sequence: TGTGCCAGCAGCAAGACCGGGGGGTGGAATGAAAAACTGTTTTTT. Amino acid sequence: CASSKTGGWNEKLFF.

The chain links TRBV7-3 to TRBJ2-2, with 9 bases matching TRBD2. V gave up 6 bases and J gave up 6 bases; unmatched junction bases: 5. This CDR3 is 14 amino acids long. Germline CDR1 is SGHTA and CDR2 is FQGTGA. CDR3 amino acids: CASRAGGSPGELFF. The CDR3 DNA sequence: TGTGCCAGCAGGGCGGGAGGGTCGCCCGGGGAGCTGTTTTTT. Full variable domain (remainder filled in from reference TRBV7-3 and TRBJ2-2): GAGVSQTPSNKVTEKGKYVELRCDPISGHTALYWYRQSLGQGPEFLIYFQGTGAADDSGLPNDRFFAVRPEGSVSTLKIQRTERGDSAVYLCASRAGGSPGELFFGEGSRLTVL.

V is TRBV11-2 and J is TRBJ1-3, with D uncertain. CDR1 is SGHAT and CDR2 is FQNNGV in the germline V gene. The CDR3 consists of 14 residues. Trimming removed 7 bases at V and 2 bases at J, with 12 bases between. CDR3 nucleotide sequence: TGTGCCAGCACCACCTCAGCGACTGGAAACACCATATATTTT. Translation: CASTTSATGNTIYF.

This clone was seen only a few times. The chain combines TRBV29-1 with TRBJ1-2, with 8 bases fitting TRBD1. The CDR3 covers 13 residues. With 5 bases clipped from V and 4 bases from J, the junction kept 6 bases outside the gene matches. Germline V gene data show CDR1 as SQVTM and CDR2 as ANQGSEA. The CDR3 loop is CSVSQGQGYGYTF. The CDR3, as DNA: TGCAGCGTTAGTCAAGGACAGGGCTATGGCTACACCTTC.

The chain joins TRBV18 to TRBJ1-5; 7 nucleotides match TRBD1. Germline V lookup: CDR1 KGHSH, CDR2 LQKENI. The CDR3 sequence is 14 residues long. V shed 6 bases, J shed 2 bases, and the junction held 4 bases outside the gene matches. CDR3: CASSRGQGNQPQHF. The CDR3 DNA is TGTGCCAGCTCTCGCGGACAGGGCAATCAGCCCCAGCATTTT.

The rearrangement joins TRBV4-3 to TRBJ1-5; no reliable D call. Trimming took off 1 base at V and 9 bases at J, with 16 bases between the two ends. In germline, CDR1 is LGHNA, CDR2 YSLEER. This CDR3 spans 15 amino acids. CDR3 region: CASSQGTGSPMPQHF. The CDR3 DNA follows: TGCGCCAGCAGCCAAGGGACCGGGAGCCCCATGCCCCAGCATTTT.

This rearrangement joins TRBV29-1 to TRBJ1-2; tentatively, D is TRBD1 (6 bases). Germline CDR1 is SQVTM and CDR2 is ANQGSEA. Trimming left V 5 bases short and J 1 base short, with 17 bases between. This CDR3 comprises 15 residues. The CDR3 region has the DNA TGCAGCGTTCGTCCCGAATCAGGGGATAACTATGGCTACACCTTC. As protein: CSVRPESGDNYGYTF. The whole variable domain, filled in from reference TRBV29-1 and TRBJ1-2, reads SAVISQKPSRDICQRGTSLTIQCQVDSQVTMMFWYRQQPGQSLTLIATANQGSEATYESGFVIDKFPISRPNLTFSTLTVSNMSPEDSSIYLCSVRPESGDNYGYTFGSGTRLTVV.

This clone was observed a handful of times. The rearrangement joins TRBV20-1 to TRBJ1-2; possible D gene TRBD1, 5 bases. Germline V gives CDR1 DFQATT, CDR2 SNEGSKA (reference sequence). There are 11 residues in the CDR3. V was shortened by 5 bases and J by 5 bases, with 9 bases between the two germline ends. CDR3 sequence reads: CSAPRQYGYTF. Here the CDR3 DNA reads TGCAGTGCTCCCAGACAGTATGGCTACACCTTC.

The chain combines TRBV11-2 with TRBJ2-7; 7 bases agree with TRBD1. Per germline, CDR1 SGHAT and CDR2 FQNNGV. Unmatched junction bases numbered 7, after V lost 4 bases and J lost 4 bases. The CDR3 spans 14 residues. The DNA of the CDR3 is TGTGCCAGCAGCTCCACCTGGACAGGATACGAGCAGTACTTC. Its translation is CASSSTWTGYEQYF.

This rearrangement joins TRBV7-6 to TRBJ2-5; 14 bases line up with TRBD2. Germline V gene lookup returns CDR1 SGHVS and CDR2 FNYEAQ. This CDR3 has 16 residues. V lost 3 bases and J lost 3; bases outside the gene matches: 3. The CDR3 DNA reads TGTGCCAGCAGCTTTCAGGGACTAGCGGGAGAAGAGACCCAGTACTTC. Amino acid sequence: CASSFQGLAGEETQYF. Based on the CDR3 plus reference TRBV7-6 and TRBJ2-5, the full variable domain is GAGVSQSPRYKVTKRGQDVALRCDPISGHVSLYWYRQALGQGPEFLTYFNYEAQQDKSGLPNDRFSAERPEGSISTLTIQRTEQRDSAMYRCASSFQGLAGEETQYFGPGTRLLVL.

This clone was detected a few times. The chain links TRBV30 to TRBJ2-2; 7 bases map to TRBD1. Germline CDR1 and CDR2: GTSNPN and SVGIG (reference sequence). The CDR3 sequence is 15 residues long. V dropped 3 bases and J dropped 2; count of bases not matched to a gene: 6. CDR3 region: CAWRGDRYNTGELFF. The CDR3 region has the DNA TGTGCCTGGAGGGGGGACAGATACAACACCGGGGAGCTGTTTTTT.

As DNA, the CDR3 is TGTGCCAGCAAGCCGACAGATGCTAATGAAAAACTGTTTTTT. Translating gives CASKPTDANEKLFF. V usage is TRBV2 and J usage is TRBJ1-4; perhaps TRBD1 as D (5 bases). CDR3 length: 14 residues. Germline V gene sequence: CDR1 SNHLY, CDR2 FYNNEI. V lost 7 bases to trimming and J lost 3 bases, with 12 bases between them.

The chain employs TRBV5-6 and TRBJ2-7, with unresolved D. The CDR3 has 13 residues. With 4 bases removed from V and 6 bases from J, the gap between germline ends came to 14 bases. The germline gives CDR1 SGHDT, CDR2 YYEEEE. CDR3 in amino acids: CASSQEAPGEQYF. CDR3 bases: TGTGCCAGCAGCCAAGAGGCGCCGGGCGAGCAGTACTTC. The entire variable domain, with the rest obtained from reference TRBV5-6 and TRBJ2-7, is as follows: DAGVTQSPTHLIKTRGQQVTLRCSPKSGHDTVSWYQQALGQGPQFIFQYYEEEERQRGNFPDRFSGHQFPNYSSELNVNALLLGDSALYLCASSQEAPGEQYFGPGTRLTVT.

The chain uses TRBV30 and TRBJ1-4; D might be TRBD1 (6 bases). The length of the CDR3 is 14 residues. Per germline, CDR1 GTSNPN and CDR2 SVGIG (reference sequence). Deletions cut 2 bases from V and 2 bases from J, with 9 bases between. The CDR3 coding sequence is TGTGCCTGGAGTCCCGGACAGACTAATGAAAAACTGTTTTTT. Protein product: CAWSPGQTNEKLFF.

The chain combines TRBV19 with TRBJ2-4; the match to TRBD1 covers 7 bases. Trimming took 5 bases from V and 4 from J; bases not matched to a gene: 5. CDR3 size: 14 residues. CDR1 is LNHDA and CDR2 is SQIVND in the germline V gene (reference sequence). As DNA, the CDR3 is TGTGCCAGTAGTGCCGGGACAGTTAAAAACATTCAGTACTTC. As protein: CASSAGTVKNIQYF.

The chain joins TRBV4-3 to TRBJ1-1; perhaps TRBD1 as D (6 bases). Looked up from germline, CDR1 is LGHNA and CDR2 is YSLEER. V lost 3 bases to trimming and J lost 9 bases, with 14 bases between them. The CDR3 is made up of 13 amino acids. The CDR3: CASSQLRDTQAFF. In nucleotides, the CDR3 is TGCGCCAGCAGCCAGCTCCGGGACACCCAAGCTTTCTTT.

The V call is TRBV19, the J call TRBJ1-2; no clear D gene. The CDR3 consists of 14 residues. Trimming shortened V by 6 bases and J by 1 base, and 12 bases separated the two germline ends. Germline assignment: CDR1 LNHDA and CDR2 SQIVND (reference sequence). The CDR3 DNA reads TGTGCCAGTAGCGACGCGGGAGTTAACTATGGCTACACCTTC. As protein: CASSDAGVNYGYTF.

The V gene is TRBV20-1, the J gene TRBJ2-1; D unresolved. This CDR3 is 11 amino acids long. Trimming shortened V by 5 bases and J by 6 bases, and 8 bases separated the two germline ends. Germline CDR1 and CDR2: DFQATT and SNEGSKA (reference sequence). The CDR3 region has the DNA TGCAGTGCTGATCCGAGCAATGAGCAGTTCTTC. As protein: CSADPSNEQFF.

The sample holds one count of this clone. The chain uses TRBV2 and TRBJ1-2, with unresolved D. The CDR3 is made up of 10 amino acids. The germline V gene encodes CDR1 SNHLY and CDR2 FYNNEI. CDR3 coding DNA: TGTGCTACGCGGGGCTATGGCTACACCTTC. This codes for CATRGYGYTF.

The chain combines TRBV6-1 with TRBJ2-3; D is uncertain. V gave up 1 base and J gave up 5 bases, with 10 bases separating them. The V gene's germline CDR1 is MNHNS and CDR2 SASEGT. This CDR3 has 14 amino acids. The CDR3 region has the DNA TGTGCCAGCAGTGAAGGAGCGCGGAGAGATACGCAGTATTTT. It translates to CASSEGARRDTQYF.